Sequencing of this T cell receptor beta chain was carried out in a study of beta chain features in type 1 diabetes. The study reverse transcribed the entire isolated RNA, so it sequenced expressed TCRB transcripts. Method: immunoSEQ multiplex PCR; TCRdb's copy keeps in-frame clones and lacks some. The sample yields around 310,000 clones, 8% to 13% seen once. The source of this sequence is a woman aged 30 to 39 in good health. The specimen sequenced was naive CD4+ T cells from blood.

The CDR3 nucleotides are TGTGCCAGTAGCACTCCGGGACAACACTACGAGCAGTACTTC. This codes for CASSTPGQHYEQYF. The rearrangement joins TRBV19 to TRBJ2-7; D perhaps matches TRBD1 (6 bases). Germline CDR1 LNHDA, CDR2 SQIVND (reference sequence). CDR3 length: 14 amino acids. V was trimmed by 6 bases and J by 3 bases, leaving 15 bases between them.